Listed below are T cell receptor beta chains from one sample, sequenced in a study of blood T cell repertoires in COVID-19. TCRdb's copy holds only in-frame clones and misses some; the assay was immunoSEQ multiplex PCR. The data contain 150,000 to 200,000 clones, about 84% of them singletons. Sequenced material: peripheral blood. The receptors stem from a person between 65 and 80 years old with COVID-19, enrolled during active disease. Both conserved end residues are part of each CDR3. Fields, in order: V gene, J gene, D gene, clone size, CDR3 protein, CDR3 DNA. D genes are given only for firm matches. For some rows the clone size is stated as once, few or many, or as a class when expanded; others skip it.

TRBV11-2	TRBJ2-1	TRBD2	once	CASSRSGRSSYNEQFF	TGTGCCAGCAGCCGTAGCGGGAGATCTTCCTACAATGAGCAGTTCTTC
TRBV7-8	TRBJ1-6	.	.	CASSTAGNYNSPLHF	TGTGCCAGCAGTACTGCAGGGAACTATAATTCACCCCTCCACTTT
TRBV7-9	TRBJ2-1	.	once	CASSLLSLWNEQFF	TGTGCCAGCAGCTTGCTCAGTTTGTGGAATGAGCAGTTCTTC
TRBV10-2	TRBJ1-1	.	.	CASTQKNTEAFF	TGCGCCAGTACACAGAAGAACACTGAAGCTTTCTTT
TRBV21-1	TRBJ1-3	.	.	CASFRRGAFCGNTIYF	TGTGCCAGCTTCAGGCGGGGGGCATTCTGTGGAAACACCATATATTTT
TRBV7-6	TRBJ2-3	.	.	CASSIGRADTQYF	TGTGCCAGCAGCATAGGGAGAGCAGATACGCAGTATTTT
TRBV19	TRBJ2-1	TRBD1	once	CASSIRTGGYNEQFF	TGTGCCAGTAGTATTCGTACAGGGGGCTACAATGAGCAGTTCTTC
TRBV6-6	TRBJ2-5	TRBD1	.	CASSYSLDRVGETQYF	TGTGCCAGCAGTTACTCCCTCGACAGGGTTGGGGAGACCCAGTACTTC
TRBV28	TRBJ2-7	TRBD2	.	CASRPDGRTPYEQYF	TGTGCCAGCAGGCCAGACGGGAGGACCCCCTACGAGCAGTACTTC
TRBV10-3	TRBJ2-2	.	.	CAISQGRDTGELFF	TGTGCCATCAGTCAGGGTCGGGACACCGGGGAGCTGTTTTTT
TRBV5-4	TRBJ2-5	TRBD2	.	CASSLGTSGVTETQYF	TGTGCCAGCAGCTTGGGGACTAGCGGGGTTACGGAGACCCAGTACTTC
TRBV5-1	TRBJ2-5	.	few	CASSRGYETQYF	TGCGCCAGCTCCAGGGGATATGAGACCCAGTACTTC
TRBV28	TRBJ2-1	.	.	CASSTGGLNEQFF	TGTGCCAGCAGTACAGGAGGGTTGAATGAGCAGTTCTTC
TRBV9	TRBJ2-1	TRBD1	few	CASSGTGIHNEQFF	TGTGCCAGCAGCGGGACAGGTATCCACAATGAGCAGTTCTTC
TRBV25-1	TRBJ1-1	.	.	CASTGRGRVNTEAFF	TGTGCCAGCACGGGGAGGGGTAGAGTGAACACTGAAGCTTTCTTT
TRBV23-1	TRBJ2-4	.	.	CASSRCRGTKNIQYF	TGCGCCAGCAGCCGATGCAGGGGAACCAAAAACATTCAGTACTTC
TRBV2	TRBJ2-3	.	once	CASSPSGLAADTQYF	TGTGCCAGCAGCCCGTCGGGACTCGCCGCAGATACGCAGTATTTT
TRBV24-1	TRBJ1-2	TRBD1	.	CATSDPGARGLGGYTF	TGTGCCACCAGTGACCCCGGGGCGAGGGGGCTCGGAGGCTACACCTTC
TRBV11-2	TRBJ2-5	TRBD2	.	CASSSLSGRVGTQYF	TGTGCCAGCAGCTCCCTTAGCGGGAGGGTTGGGACCCAGTACTTC
TRBV28	TRBJ2-3	.	.	CASSNGDTQYF	TGTGCCAGCAGCAACGGAGATACGCAGTATTTT
TRBV7-3	TRBJ2-3	.	.	CASSASPRTDTQYF	TGTGCCAGCAGCGCAAGCCCGCGCACAGATACGCAGTATTTT
TRBV7-9	TRBJ2-5	.	.	CASSSRVGLRETQYF	TGTGCCAGCAGTTCCAGGGTCGGGCTCCGAGAGACCCAGTACTTC